Listed below are T cell receptor beta chains from one sample, sequenced in a study of cytomegalovirus exposure and HLA in healthy donors. Only in-frame clones appear in the TCRdb table, and some are missing; sequencing was by immunoSEQ multiplex PCR. The repertoire holds around 59,000 clones, with 75% to 90% as singletons. What was sequenced was PBMCs. The origin of the receptors is a woman in her forties in good health and CMV-seronegative. The CDR3 runs from the conserved cysteine through the conserved F or W. Each record gives: clone size, J gene, D gene, V gene, CDR3 protein, CDR3 DNA. D genes are given only for firm matches. Some rows mark clone size as missing; the rest say once, few, many or name a class of expanded clone.

. | TRBJ1-2 | TRBD1 | TRBV7-9 | CASSSSLTGSYGYTF | TGTGCCAGCAGTTCTAGCCTGACAGGGTCCTATGGCTACACCTTC
. | TRBJ1-5 | . | TRBV28 | CASRDSGNQPQHF | TGTGCCAGCAGGGACAGCGGCAATCAGCCCCAGCATTTT
. | TRBJ2-1 | . | TRBV30 | CAWSQYNEQFF | TGTGCCTGGAGCCAGTACAATGAGCAGTTCTTC
few | TRBJ2-7 | TRBD1 | TRBV2 | CASSAQGTGISEQYF | TGTGCCAGCAGTGCTCAGGGGACAGGGATTAGCGAGCAGTACTTC
. | TRBJ2-7 | . | TRBV6-5 | CASKVRGGRGYEQYF | TGTGCCAGCAAGGTTCGCGGTGGCAGGGGATACGAGCAGTACTTC
. | TRBJ1-4 | . | TRBV4-1 | CASSRDTLEKLFF | TGCGCCAGCAGCCGGGACACCCTAGAAAAACTGTTTTTT
. | TRBJ2-1 | . | TRBV9 | CASSVVEGSYNEQFF | TGTGCCAGCAGCGTTGTTGAGGGTTCCTACAATGAGCAGTTCTTC
. | TRBJ1-2 | . | TRBV10-3 | CAISSQLYGYTF | TGTGCCATCAGTTCCCAGTTATATGGCTACACCTTC
. | TRBJ1-2 | . | TRBV21-1 | CASKEGRGPIYGYTF | TGTGCCAGCAAGGAAGGCAGGGGGCCGATCTATGGCTACACCTTC
. | TRBJ2-1 | . | TRBV29-1 | CSVRDWGEQFF | TGCAGCGTTCGGGACTGGGGTGAGCAGTTCTTC
few | TRBJ2-1 | . | TRBV6-1 | CASSESGGGDNEQFF | TGTGCCAGCAGTGAATCCGGAGGGGGGGACAATGAGCAGTTCTTC
. | TRBJ1-2 | . | TRBV2 | CASKWIDGGHGYTF | TGTGCCAGCAAGTGGATTGACGGGGGGCATGGCTACACCTTC
. | TRBJ1-2 | TRBD1 | TRBV14 | CASSQHQGAGYGYTF | TGTGCCAGCAGCCAACATCAGGGGGCGGGATATGGCTACACCTTC
. | TRBJ2-2 | . | TRBV19 | CASSWTENTGELFF | TGTGCCAGTAGTTGGACTGAGAACACCGGGGAGCTGTTTTTT
. | TRBJ1-3 | TRBD1 | TRBV6-6 | CASIQGISGNTIYF | TGTGCCAGCATACAGGGGATCTCTGGAAACACCATATATTTT
. | TRBJ2-3 | . | TRBV4-3 | CASSQELKGIKTDTQYF | TGCGCCAGCAGCCAAGAGCTGAAGGGGATAAAGACAGATACGCAGTATTTT
. | TRBJ2-1 | TRBD2 | TRBV29-1 | CSVGAGGGEQFF | TGCAGCGTTGGTGCGGGAGGGGGGGAGCAGTTCTTC
. | TRBJ1-3 | . | TRBV18 | CASSPLWGRAGSGNTIYF | TGTGCCAGCTCACCTCTGTGGGGGCGAGCAGGCTCTGGAAACACCATATATTTT
once | TRBJ2-7 | TRBD2 | TRBV7-9 | CASSLVGLAGPYEQYF | TGTGCCAGCAGCTTAGTCGGACTAGCGGGCCCCTACGAGCAGTACTTC
. | TRBJ2-7 | TRBD1 | TRBV27 | CASSPTGQESYEQYF | TGTGCCAGCAGTCCCACGGGACAGGAATCCTACGAGCAGTACTTC
. | TRBJ1-2 | . | TRBV7-6 | CASSPNPVAGYTF | TGTGCCAGCAGTCCAAATCCAGTCGCTGGCTACACCTTC
. | TRBJ1-1 | TRBD1 | TRBV6-5 | CASRDQGGRTEAFF | TGTGCCAGCAGAGACCAGGGGGGACGGACTGAAGCTTTCTTT
once | TRBJ2-2 | . | TRBV19 | CASNRGSNTGELFF | TGTGCCAGTAATCGGGGGTCGAACACCGGGGAGCTGTTTTTT
. | TRBJ2-2 | TRBD2 | TRBV5-1 | CASSLPSSGSVAGELFF | TGCGCCAGCAGCCTCCCCTCTAGCGGGAGTGTGGCCGGGGAGCTGTTTTTT
. | TRBJ2-7 | . | TRBV2 | CASSELSDEQYF | TGTGCCAGCAGTGAACTGTCGGACGAGCAGTACTTC
. | TRBJ1-1 | TRBD1 | TRBV4-1 | CASSQGQTEAFF | TGCGCCAGCAGCCAGGGACAGACGGAAGCTTTCTTT
. | TRBJ2-5 | TRBD1 | TRBV19 | CASSGTGGQETQYF | TGTGCCAGCTCCGGGACAGGGGGCCAAGAGACCCAGTACTTC
. | TRBJ2-3 | TRBD1 | TRBV4-2 | CASSRMDRASEDTQYF | TGTGCCAGCAGCCGGATGGACAGGGCCTCGGAGGATACGCAGTATTTT
. | TRBJ2-3 | TRBD2 | TRBV2 | CASTLAGGRDTQYF | TGTGCCAGCACACTAGCGGGAGGGCGAGATACGCAGTATTTT
. | TRBJ2-3 | . | TRBV7-2 | CASSSTGSRADTQYF | TGTGCCAGCAGCTCCACAGGGTCTCGGGCAGATACGCAGTATTTT
. | TRBJ2-1 | TRBD2 | TRBV7-3 | CASSLTGGSAGVNEQFF | TGTGCCAGCAGCTTAACCGGCGGGAGCGCCGGCGTCAATGAGCAGTTCTTC
once | TRBJ2-3 | TRBD2 | TRBV5-1 | CASSLGLAGPDTQYF | TGCGCCAGCAGCCTGGGACTAGCGGGACCAGATACGCAGTATTTT
. | TRBJ1-5 | TRBD1 | TRBV27 | CASGQGVGSNQPQHF | TGTGCCAGCGGACAGGGGGTGGGGAGCAATCAGCCCCAGCATTTT
. | TRBJ2-7 | . | TRBV6-1 | CASSVWGAYEQYF | TGTGCCAGCAGTGTTTGGGGCGCGTACGAGCAGTACTTC
. | TRBJ2-7 | TRBD2 | TRBV18 | CASSPRLAGDYEQYF | TGTGCCAGCTCCCCACGACTAGCGGGGGACTACGAGCAGTACTTC
. | TRBJ1-1 | TRBD1 | TRBV19 | CASSRTGGRTEAFF | TGTGCCAGTAGCCGGACAGGGGGCCGGACTGAAGCTTTCTTT
. | TRBJ1-4 | TRBD1 | TRBV14 | CASSQDPRTGDEKLFF | TGTGCCAGCAGCCAAGATCCGAGGACAGGGGACGAAAAACTGTTTTTT
. | TRBJ2-3 | TRBD2 | TRBV19 | CASSTRLAGGTDTQYF | TGTGCCAGTAGTACCAGACTAGCGGGGGGCACAGATACGCAGTATTTT
once | TRBJ1-5 | . | TRBV7-2 | CASSLGGGEPQHF | TGTGCCAGCAGCTTAGGAGGGGGGGAGCCCCAGCATTTT
. | TRBJ2-5 | TRBD2 | TRBV7-3 | CASSLGTSGSRETQYF | TGTGCCAGCAGCTTAGGGACTAGCGGGAGTAGGGAGACCCAGTACTTC
. | TRBJ1-3 | TRBD1 | TRBV2 | CASSEQGAGNTIYF | TGTGCCAGCAGCGAACAGGGGGCTGGAAACACCATATATTTT